Below, one T cell receptor beta chain is given with its context. A few counts support this clonotype. Its antigen is unknown. No clone much larger than this one lies a single base away; base qualities are absent. The record originates from a study of regulatory and conventional T cells in breast cancer (dated by TCRdb to the mid-2010s). Libraries were constructed by PCR. TCRdb shows the sequencer as Illumina MiSeq. TCRdb reprocessing: public reads trimmed at Q25 with fastp, clones called with MiXCR, in-frame beta chains kept. Identical CDR3 protein sequences are pooled into one entry, listed with their most common genes and DNA. A total of about 10,000 distinct CDR3 sequences appear in this sample, 34% of them only once. The ten biggest clones cover approximately 6.1% of the sample. As encoded in the germline V gene, CDR1 is SGHTA while CDR2 is FQGNSA. Counted from cysteine to phenylalanine, this CDR3 has 17 amino acids. Only the CDR3 DNA is retained, 51 bases long and in frame from the first base. From V the trimming removes 5 bases and from J it removes 4 bases, while the gene matches leave 13 bases of the junction unaccounted for.

This receptor chain uses TRBV7-2 and TRBJ2-5; 10 of the junction bases match TRBD2. The sequencing sample was made of conventional T cells from blood. This sequence was found in a male donor in good health. The CDR3 protein sequence reads: CASSPIGVAGGRETQYF. The nucleotide sequence reads TGTGCCAGCAGCCCCATCGGGGTAGCGGGGGGACGAGAGACCCAGTACTTC. The full variable domain, with segments outside the CDR3 supplied by the reference TRBV7-2 and TRBJ2-5 proteins, appears as GAGVSQSPSNKVTEKGKDVELRCDPISGHTALYWYRQSLGQGLEFLIYFQGNSAPDKSGLPSDRFSAERTGGSVSTLTIQRTQQEDSAVYLCASSPIGVAGGRETQYFGPGTRLLVL.